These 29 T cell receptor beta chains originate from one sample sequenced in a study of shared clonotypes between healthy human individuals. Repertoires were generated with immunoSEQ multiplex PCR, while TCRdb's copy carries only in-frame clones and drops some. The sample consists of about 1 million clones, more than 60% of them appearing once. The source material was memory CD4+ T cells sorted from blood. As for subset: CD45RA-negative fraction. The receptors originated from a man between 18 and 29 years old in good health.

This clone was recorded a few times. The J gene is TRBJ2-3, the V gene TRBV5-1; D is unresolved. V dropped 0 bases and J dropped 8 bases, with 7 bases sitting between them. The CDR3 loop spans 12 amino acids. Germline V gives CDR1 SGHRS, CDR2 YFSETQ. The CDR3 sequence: CASSLDRSTQYF. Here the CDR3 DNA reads TGCGCCAGCAGCTTGGACAGAAGTACGCAGTATTTT. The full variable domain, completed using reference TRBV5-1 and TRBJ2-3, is KAGVTQTPRYLIKTRGQQVTLSCSPISGHRSVSWYQQTPGQGLQFLFEYFSETQRNKGNFPGRFSGRQFSNSRSEMNVSTLELGDSALYLCASSLDRSTQYFGPGTRLTVL.

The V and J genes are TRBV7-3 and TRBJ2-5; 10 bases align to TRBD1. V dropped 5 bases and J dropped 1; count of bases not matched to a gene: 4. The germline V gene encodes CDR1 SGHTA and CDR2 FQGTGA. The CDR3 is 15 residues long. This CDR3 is CASSPDRGIQETQYF. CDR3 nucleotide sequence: TGTGCCAGCAGCCCGGACAGGGGGATCCAAGAGACCCAGTACTTC.

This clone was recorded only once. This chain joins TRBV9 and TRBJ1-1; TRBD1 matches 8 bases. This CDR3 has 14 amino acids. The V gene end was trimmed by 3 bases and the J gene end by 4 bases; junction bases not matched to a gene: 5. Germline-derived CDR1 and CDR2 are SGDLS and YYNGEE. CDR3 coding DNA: TGTGCCAGCAGCGGACAGGGGAGGGGCACTGAAGCTTTCTTT. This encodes CASSGQGRGTEAFF.

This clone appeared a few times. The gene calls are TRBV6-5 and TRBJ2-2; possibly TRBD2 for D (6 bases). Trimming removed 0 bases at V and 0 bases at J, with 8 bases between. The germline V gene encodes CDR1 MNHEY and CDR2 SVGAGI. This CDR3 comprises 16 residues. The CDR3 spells CASSYSAGTNTGELFF. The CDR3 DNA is TGTGCCAGCAGTTACTCGGCGGGGACGAACACCGGGGAGCTGTTTTTT.

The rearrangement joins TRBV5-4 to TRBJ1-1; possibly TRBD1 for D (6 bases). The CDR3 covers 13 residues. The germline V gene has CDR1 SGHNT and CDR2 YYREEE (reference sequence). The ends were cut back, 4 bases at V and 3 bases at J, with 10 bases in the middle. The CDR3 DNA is TGTGCCAGCAGCCCAAACAGGGACACTGAAGCTTTCTTT. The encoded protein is CASSPNRDTEAFF.

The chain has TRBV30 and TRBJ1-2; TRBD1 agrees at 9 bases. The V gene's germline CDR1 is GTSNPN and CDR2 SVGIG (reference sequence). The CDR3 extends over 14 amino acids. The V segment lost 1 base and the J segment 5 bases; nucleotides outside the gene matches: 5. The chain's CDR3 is CAWSGTGAIYGYTF. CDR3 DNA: TGTGCCTGGAGTGGGACAGGGGCAATATATGGCTACACCTTC.

The CDR3 nucleotides are TGTGCCAGCAGCTCTAAACCGACAGGGTTGAACACCGGGGAGCTGTTTTTT. Amino acids: CASSSKPTGLNTGELFF. V gene TRBV7-2 combines with J gene TRBJ2-2, with 7 bases lining up with TRBD1. This CDR3 is built from 17 residues. Trimming cost V 4 bases and J 1 base; bases outside gene matches: 9. Germline V lookup: CDR1 SGHTA, CDR2 FQGNSA. The variable domain in full, with the rest retrieved from reference TRBV7-2 and TRBJ2-2, is GAGVSQSPSNKVTEKGKDVELRCDPISGHTALYWYRQSLGQGLEFLIYFQGNSAPDKSGLPSDRFSAERTGGSVSTLTIQRTQQEDSAVYLCASSSKPTGLNTGELFFGEGSRLTVL.

CDR3: CASSQTYEQYF. In DNA, the CDR3 is TGTGCCAGCAGTCAAACATACGAGCAGTACTTC. The chain joins TRBV6-1 to TRBJ2-5; D unclear. The last part of the DNA fits TRBJ2-7 better; the J call may be wrong. CDR1 is MNHNS, CDR2 SASEGT, per germline. CDR3 length: 11 amino acids.

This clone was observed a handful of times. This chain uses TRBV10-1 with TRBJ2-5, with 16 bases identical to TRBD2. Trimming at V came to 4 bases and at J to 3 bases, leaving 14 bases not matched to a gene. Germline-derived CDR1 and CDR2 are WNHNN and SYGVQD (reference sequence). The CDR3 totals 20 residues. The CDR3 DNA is TGCGCCAGCAGTGCAATGGGACTAGCGGGAGGGCCTCCGTATGAAGAGACCCAGTACTTC. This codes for CASSAMGLAGGPPYEETQYF.

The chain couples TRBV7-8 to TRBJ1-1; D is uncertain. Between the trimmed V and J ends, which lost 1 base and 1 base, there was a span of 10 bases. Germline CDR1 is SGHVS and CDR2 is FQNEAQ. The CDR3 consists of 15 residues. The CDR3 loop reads CASSLGGGSNTEAFF. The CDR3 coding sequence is TGTGCCAGCAGCTTAGGTGGAGGGTCGAACACTGAAGCTTTCTTT.

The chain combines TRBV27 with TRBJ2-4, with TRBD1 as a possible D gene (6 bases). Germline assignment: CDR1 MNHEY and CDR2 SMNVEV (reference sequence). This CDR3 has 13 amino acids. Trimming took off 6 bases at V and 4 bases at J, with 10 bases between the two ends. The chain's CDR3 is CASSSTGKNIQYF. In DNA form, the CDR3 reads TGTGCCAGCAGCTCCACAGGGAAAAACATTCAGTACTTC.

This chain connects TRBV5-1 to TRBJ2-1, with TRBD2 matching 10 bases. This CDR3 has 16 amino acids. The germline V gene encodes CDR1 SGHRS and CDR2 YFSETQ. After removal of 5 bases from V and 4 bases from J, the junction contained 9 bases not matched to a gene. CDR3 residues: CASRFTSGTLYNEQFF. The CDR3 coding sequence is TGCGCCAGCAGGTTCACTAGCGGGACCTTGTACAATGAGCAGTTCTTC.

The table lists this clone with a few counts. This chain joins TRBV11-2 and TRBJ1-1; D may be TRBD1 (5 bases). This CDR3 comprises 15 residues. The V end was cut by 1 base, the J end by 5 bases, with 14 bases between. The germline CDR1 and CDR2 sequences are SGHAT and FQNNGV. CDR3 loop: CASSLGYGGWTEAFF. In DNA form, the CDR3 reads TGTGCCAGCAGCTTAGGTTACGGGGGATGGACTGAAGCTTTCTTT.

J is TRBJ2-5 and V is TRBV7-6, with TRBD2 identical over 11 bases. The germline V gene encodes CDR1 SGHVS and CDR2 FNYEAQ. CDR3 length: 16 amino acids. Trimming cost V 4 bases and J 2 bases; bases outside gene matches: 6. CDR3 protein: CASSYLAGGKQETQYF. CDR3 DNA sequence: TGTGCCAGCAGCTATCTAGCGGGGGGAAAACAAGAGACCCAGTACTTC.

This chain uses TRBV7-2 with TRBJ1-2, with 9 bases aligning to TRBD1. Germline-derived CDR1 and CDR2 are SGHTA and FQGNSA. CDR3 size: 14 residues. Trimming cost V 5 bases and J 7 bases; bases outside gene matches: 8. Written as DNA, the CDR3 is TGTGCCAGCAGCCCGACCGGGACAGGGACTGGCTACACCTTC. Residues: CASSPTGTGTGYTF. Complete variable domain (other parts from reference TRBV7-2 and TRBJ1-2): GAGVSQSPSNKVTEKGKDVELRCDPISGHTALYWYRQSLGQGLEFLIYFQGNSAPDKSGLPSDRFSAERTGGSVSTLTIQRTQQEDSAVYLCASSPTGTGTGYTFGSGTRLTVV.

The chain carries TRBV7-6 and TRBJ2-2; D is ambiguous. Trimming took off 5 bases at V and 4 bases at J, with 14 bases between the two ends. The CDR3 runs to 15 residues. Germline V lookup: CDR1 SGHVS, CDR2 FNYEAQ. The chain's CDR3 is CASSPEGKVTGELFF. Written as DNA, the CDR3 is TGTGCCAGCAGCCCCGAAGGGAAGGTCACCGGGGAGCTGTTTTTT.

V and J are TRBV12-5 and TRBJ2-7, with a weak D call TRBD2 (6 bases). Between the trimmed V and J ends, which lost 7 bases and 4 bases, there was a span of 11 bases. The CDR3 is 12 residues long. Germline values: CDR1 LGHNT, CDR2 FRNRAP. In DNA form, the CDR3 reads TGTGCTAGTGCCCGGGACTCGTACGAGCAGTACTTC. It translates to CASARDSYEQYF.

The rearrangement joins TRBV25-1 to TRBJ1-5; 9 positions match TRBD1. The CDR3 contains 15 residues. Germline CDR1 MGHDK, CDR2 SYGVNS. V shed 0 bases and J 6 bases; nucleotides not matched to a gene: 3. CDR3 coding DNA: TGTGCCAGCAGTGAATACGGGACAGGGAGTCAGCCCCAGCATTTT. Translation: CASSEYGTGSQPQHF.

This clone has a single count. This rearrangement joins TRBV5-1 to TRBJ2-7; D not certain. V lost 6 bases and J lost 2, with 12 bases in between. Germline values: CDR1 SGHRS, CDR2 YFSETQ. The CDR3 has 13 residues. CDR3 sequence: CASKRDAAYEQYF. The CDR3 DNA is TGCGCCAGCAAACGCGACGCGGCCTACGAGCAGTACTTC.

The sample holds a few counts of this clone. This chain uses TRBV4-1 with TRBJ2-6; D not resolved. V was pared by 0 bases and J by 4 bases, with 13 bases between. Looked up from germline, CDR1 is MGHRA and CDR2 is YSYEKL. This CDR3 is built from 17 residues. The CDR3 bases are TGCGCCAGCAGCCAAGATCTAGTAGTCGCCGGGGCCAACGTCCTGACTTTC. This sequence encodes CASSQDLVVAGANVLTF.

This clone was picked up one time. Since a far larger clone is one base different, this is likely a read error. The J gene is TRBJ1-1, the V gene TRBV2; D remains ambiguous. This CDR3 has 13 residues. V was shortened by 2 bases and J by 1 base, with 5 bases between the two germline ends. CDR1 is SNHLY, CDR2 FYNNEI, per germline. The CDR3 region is CASSEWGNTEAFF. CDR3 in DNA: TGTGCCAGCAGTGAATGGGGGAACACTGAAGCTTTCTTT.

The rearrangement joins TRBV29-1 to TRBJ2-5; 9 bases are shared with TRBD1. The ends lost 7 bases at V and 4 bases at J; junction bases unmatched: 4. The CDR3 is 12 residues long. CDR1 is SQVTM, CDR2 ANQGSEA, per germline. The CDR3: CSGQGVGETQYF. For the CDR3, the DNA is TGCAGCGGACAGGGGGTGGGAGAGACCCAGTACTTC.

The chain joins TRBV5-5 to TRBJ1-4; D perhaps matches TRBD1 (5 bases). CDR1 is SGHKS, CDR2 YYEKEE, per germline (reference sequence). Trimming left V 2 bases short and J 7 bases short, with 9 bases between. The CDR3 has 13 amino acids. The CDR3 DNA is TGTGCCAGCAGCTTACCGGGGGTTGAAAAACTGTTTTTT. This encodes CASSLPGVEKLFF.

Here the CDR3 DNA reads TGTGCCAGCTCACCAAGGACAGGGGAACCCCACGAGCAGTACTTC. Protein sequence: CASSPRTGEPHEQYF. The chain carries TRBV18 and TRBJ2-7; TRBD1 agrees at 9 bases. Germline V lookup: CDR1 KGHSH, CDR2 LQKENI. V lost 2 bases, J lost 5 bases, and 7 bases stayed unmatched. The CDR3 contains 15 residues.

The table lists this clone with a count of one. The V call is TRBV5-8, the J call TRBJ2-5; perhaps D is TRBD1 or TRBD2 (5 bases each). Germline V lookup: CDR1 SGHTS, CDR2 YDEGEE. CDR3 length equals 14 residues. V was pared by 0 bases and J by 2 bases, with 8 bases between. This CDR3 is CASSLVGEQETQYF. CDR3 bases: TGTGCCAGCAGCTTGGTGGGGGAACAAGAGACCCAGTACTTC.

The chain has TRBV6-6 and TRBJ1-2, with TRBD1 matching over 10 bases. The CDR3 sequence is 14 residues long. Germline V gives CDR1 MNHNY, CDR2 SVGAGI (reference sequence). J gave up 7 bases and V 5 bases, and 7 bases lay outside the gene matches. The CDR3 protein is CASSGTGVVGGYTF. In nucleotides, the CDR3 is TGTGCCAGCAGTGGGACAGGGGTGGTAGGTGGCTACACCTTC.

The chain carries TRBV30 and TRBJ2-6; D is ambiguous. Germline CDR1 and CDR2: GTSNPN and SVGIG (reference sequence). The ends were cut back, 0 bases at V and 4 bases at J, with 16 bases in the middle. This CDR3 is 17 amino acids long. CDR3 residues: CAWSVTGSTRGANVLTF. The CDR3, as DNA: TGTGCCTGGAGTGTAACGGGTTCTACGCGGGGGGCCAACGTCCTGACTTTC.

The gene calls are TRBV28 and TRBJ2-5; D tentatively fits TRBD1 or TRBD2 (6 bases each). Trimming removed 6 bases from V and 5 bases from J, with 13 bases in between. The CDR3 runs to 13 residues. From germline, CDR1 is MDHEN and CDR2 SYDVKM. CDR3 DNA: TGTGCCAGCAGGGGGGGCTCAGGCGAGACCCAGTACTTC. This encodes CASRGGSGETQYF.

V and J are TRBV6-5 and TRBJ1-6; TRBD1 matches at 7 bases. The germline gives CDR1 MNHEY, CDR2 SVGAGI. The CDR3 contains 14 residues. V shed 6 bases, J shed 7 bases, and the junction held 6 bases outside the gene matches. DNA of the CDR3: TGTGCCAGCAGACGGGACAGTGGGAATTCACCCCTCCACTTT. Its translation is CASRRDSGNSPLHF.